The 30 T cell receptor beta chains below come from one sample, sequenced in a study of shared clonotypes between healthy human individuals. Naive CD8 isolation took CD45RO-negative cells positively selected for CCR7 and excluded terminally differentiated effector memory CD45RA+ cells. Sequencing was performed with immunoSEQ multiplex PCR; in TCRdb, only in-frame clones are kept and a portion is missing. The data contain hundreds of thousands of clones, about 96% of them singletons. Sequencing input: naive CD8+ T cells sorted from blood. The receptor source for this set is a young woman in good health.

The chain employs TRBV7-9 and TRBJ2-1, with D possibly being TRBD2 (5 bases). The V gene's germline CDR1 is SEHNR and CDR2 FQNEAQ (reference sequence). This CDR3 is built from 13 residues. V shed 11 bases and J shed 6 bases, with 17 bases lying between them. In DNA form, the CDR3 reads TGTGCCGGCCGTGCGGGTACTAGCAATGAGCAGTTCTTC. Translating it yields CAGRAGTSNEQFF. Full variable domain (missing parts from reference TRBV7-9 and TRBJ2-1): DTGVSQNPRHKITKRGQNVTFRCDPISEHNRLYWYRQTLGQGPEFLTYFQNEAQLEKSRLLSDRFSAERPKGSFSTLEIQRTEQGDSAMYLCAGRAGTSNEQFFGPGTRLTVL.

In its sample, this clone was seen a few times. This chain connects TRBV4-1 to TRBJ1-2, with D unresolved. Per the germline V gene, CDR1 is MGHRA and CDR2 is YSYEKL. CDR3 length equals 14 residues. V lost 0 bases, J lost 6 bases, and 11 bases lay in between. The CDR3 nucleotides read TGCGCCAGCAGCCAAGATGGTGGGGTGCATGGCTACACCTTC. It encodes CASSQDGGVHGYTF.

The rearrangement links TRBV27 to TRBJ2-2; TRBD2 matches at 8 bases. This CDR3 has 16 residues. Germline V gene lookup returns CDR1 MNHEY and CDR2 SMNVEV (reference sequence). Trimming took 5 bases from V and 4 from J; bases not matched to a gene: 9. CDR3 protein: CASSPRAGAVTGELFF. In DNA, the CDR3 is TGTGCCAGCAGTCCACGAGCGGGAGCGGTCACCGGGGAGCTGTTTTTT.

This chain joins TRBV13 and TRBJ2-1; D not resolved. V was shortened by 5 bases and J by 6 bases, with 8 bases between the two germline ends. The CDR3 runs 12 residues. The germline V gene encodes CDR1 PRHDT and CDR2 FYEKMQ (reference sequence). CDR3 sequence: CASSRDGNEQFF. CDR3 nucleotide sequence: TGTGCCAGCAGCAGAGACGGCAATGAGCAGTTCTTC.

The V call is TRBV2, the J call TRBJ2-7; 12 nucleotides match TRBD2. Per germline, CDR1 SNHLY and CDR2 FYNNEI. V shed 6 bases and J 4 bases; nucleotides not matched to a gene: 7. The CDR3 is 15 residues long. The CDR3 region has the DNA TGTGCCAGCAGCGAGTCGACTAGCGGGAGTTACGAGCAGTACTTC. Amino acids: CASSESTSGSYEQYF.

DNA for the CDR3: TGTGCCAGCAGCTTAGACAGGGGACTTCCCTACGAGCAGTACTTC. As protein: CASSLDRGLPYEQYF. The chain recombines TRBV7-2 with TRBJ2-7, with D maybe TRBD1 (7 bases). The V gene lost 1 base and the J gene lost 2 bases, with 12 bases spanning the gap. The CDR3 extends over 15 amino acids. Germline V gene lookup returns CDR1 SGHTA and CDR2 FQGNSA.

The CDR3 sequence: CASSLVRGDTDTQYF. CDR3 in DNA: TGTGCCAGCAGCTTAGTTAGGGGGGACACAGATACGCAGTATTTT. J is TRBJ2-3 and V is TRBV7-2; D is tentatively TRBD1 or TRBD2 (6 bases each). This CDR3 is 15 amino acids long. Trimming removed 1 base from V and 2 bases from J, with 10 bases in between. CDR1 SGHTA and CDR2 FQGNSA come from the germline V gene.

This chain connects TRBV6-6 to TRBJ2-3, with 13 bases identical to TRBD2. In germline, CDR1 is MNHNY, CDR2 SVGAGI (reference sequence). Germline trimming cut 5 bases from V and 5 bases from J; bases unmatched to any gene: 7. This CDR3 comprises 16 residues. In DNA form, the CDR3 reads TGTGCCAGCAGTCCCGGGACTAGCGGGACAAGAGATACGCAGTATTTT. As protein: CASSPGTSGTRDTQYF.

The chain is built from TRBV7-2 and TRBJ2-7; 7 bases map to TRBD1. CDR1 SGHTA and CDR2 FQGNSA come from the germline V gene. V shed 5 bases and J 3 bases; nucleotides not matched to a gene: 10. There are 15 residues in the CDR3. The CDR3 DNA follows: TGTGCCAGCAGCCTCTCCACGACAGGGTTCTACGAGCAGTACTTC. Residues: CASSLSTTGFYEQYF.

This clone was counted only a few times. The same CDR3 can be traced to other DNA sequences in this sample. This rearrangement joins TRBV10-2 to TRBJ2-7; no definite D call. V was shortened by 2 bases and J by 4 bases, with 3 bases between the two germline ends. The CDR3 covers 11 residues. Germline V CDR1 and CDR2: WSHSY, SAAADI. CDR3 DNA sequence: TGCGCCAGCAGTGAGGGGTACGAGCAGTACTTC. It encodes CASSEGYEQYF.

The gene calls are TRBV4-2 and TRBJ2-7, with 8 bases matching TRBD2. The CDR3 covers 17 residues. Unmatched junction bases numbered 11, after V lost 1 base and J lost 3 bases. Germline V gene sequence: CDR1 LGHNA, CDR2 YNFKEQ. The CDR3 region is CASSQGALAGQIYEQYF. The DNA of the CDR3 is TGTGCCAGCAGCCAAGGAGCCTTAGCGGGGCAGATCTACGAGCAGTACTTC.

The chain links TRBV30 to TRBJ1-2, with 9 bases aligning to TRBD1. Germline-derived CDR1 and CDR2 are GTSNPN and SVGIG (reference sequence). CDR3 length: 15 residues. V shed 5 bases and J 3 bases; nucleotides not matched to a gene: 10. The chain's CDR3 is CAWDRRDRVDYGYTF. The CDR3 DNA reads TGTGCCTGGGACCGTAGGGACAGGGTGGACTATGGCTACACCTTC.

To note about this clone: This CDR3 is also generated by other DNA sequences in the sample. This rearrangement joins TRBV5-4 to TRBJ1-1; D is unclear. Per the germline V gene, CDR1 is SGHNT and CDR2 is YYREEE (reference sequence). There are 11 residues in the CDR3. V shed 4 bases and J shed 8 bases, with 9 bases lying between them. The CDR3 here is CASSLGVEAFF. In nucleotides, the CDR3 is TGTGCCAGCAGCCTGGGCGTAGAAGCTTTCTTT.

This clone was observed a handful of times. This chain uses TRBV9 with TRBJ2-7; 12 positions agree with TRBD2. V was pared by 4 bases and J by 6 bases, with 11 bases of the junction left unmatched. Germline CDR1 reads SGDLS; CDR2 reads YYNGEE. The length of the CDR3 is 16 residues. The CDR3 is CASSPRTSGNLREQYF. The CDR3 DNA reads as TGTGCCAGCAGCCCTCGGACTAGCGGGAACCTACGCGAGCAGTACTTC.

The chain uses TRBV25-1 and TRBJ1-3, with a possible D match to TRBD1 (5 bases). Trimming removed 1 base from V and 0 bases from J, with 10 bases in between. The germline V gene has CDR1 MGHDK and CDR2 SYGVNS. This CDR3 contains 16 residues. CDR3: CASSELDSISGNTIYF. The CDR3 bases are TGTGCCAGCAGTGAATTAGACAGCATCTCTGGAAACACCATATATTTT.

The V call is TRBV4-2, the J call TRBJ2-1; 9 nucleotides agree with TRBD1. This CDR3 is 17 amino acids long. V was pared by 3 bases and J by 3 bases, with 9 bases of the junction left unmatched. Germline V gene sequence: CDR1 LGHNA, CDR2 YNFKEQ. CDR3 amino acids: CASSQSTGGYFYNEQFF. The CDR3 DNA is TGTGCCAGCAGCCAGAGCACAGGGGGCTATTTCTACAATGAGCAGTTCTTC.

The chain uses TRBV27 and TRBJ1-2, with D possibly TRBD1 on 5 matching bases. The germline V and J ends were trimmed by 3 bases and 6 bases, with 14 bases remaining between them. The CDR3 is made up of 14 amino acids. In germline, CDR1 is MNHEY, CDR2 SMNVEV (reference sequence). The CDR3 region has the DNA TGTGCCAGCAGTTTTTTGGGGTCAGGGCATGGCTACACCTTC. Translation: CASSFLGSGHGYTF.

The chain has TRBV7-9 and TRBJ2-3; D is undetermined. Germline lookup yields CDR1 SEHNR and CDR2 FQNEAQ (reference sequence). There are 15 residues in the CDR3. Trimming took 5 bases from V and 4 from J, leaving 16 bases between them. CDR3 in amino acids: CASSPGDDRPDTQYF. The DNA of the CDR3 is TGTGCCAGCAGCCCCGGTGATGATCGACCAGATACGCAGTATTTT. The complete variable domain, with remaining parts taken from reference TRBV7-9 and TRBJ2-3, reads DTGVSQNPRHKITKRGQNVTFRCDPISEHNRLYWYRQTLGQGPEFLTYFQNEAQLEKSRLLSDRFSAERPKGSFSTLEIQRTEQGDSAMYLCASSPGDDRPDTQYFGPGTRLTVL.

The V and J genes are TRBV5-5 and TRBJ2-1, with TRBD2 matching 11 bases. Looked up from germline, CDR1 is SGHKS and CDR2 is YYEKEE (reference sequence). The CDR3 totals 14 residues. V lost 5 bases to trimming and J lost 8 bases; unmatched junction nucleotides: 6. This CDR3 is CASRLAGVGDEQFF. The DNA for the CDR3 is TGTGCCAGCAGACTAGCGGGAGTTGGAGATGAGCAGTTCTTC. Full variable domain (missing parts from reference TRBV5-5 and TRBJ2-1): DAGVTQSPTHLIKTRGQQVTLRCSPISGHKSVSWYQQVLGQGPQFIFQYYEKEERGRGNFPDRFSARQFPNYSSELNVNALLLGDSALYLCASRLAGVGDEQFFGPGTRLTVL.

CDR3 bases: TGTGCCAGCAGCCACAGCACGGTTCCCGGTTTTGGGCTAGCAGAGGAGACCCAGTACTTC. The encoded protein is CASSHSTVPGFGLAEETQYF. The J gene is TRBJ2-5, the V gene TRBV9; D possibly corresponds to TRBD2 (5 bases). The CDR3 is made up of 20 amino acids. Trimming removed 4 bases from V and 5 bases from J, with 33 bases in between. CDR1 and CDR2 (germline): SGDLS, YYNGEE.

V gene TRBV5-1 combines with J gene TRBJ2-4, with D possibly being TRBD1 (6 bases). V gave up 4 bases and J gave up 6 bases, with 14 bases separating them. This CDR3 is 14 amino acids long. The germline V gene has CDR1 SGHRS and CDR2 YFSETQ. CDR3 DNA: TGCGCCAGCAGCACGGAACAGGGTATAAACATTCAGTACTTC. Translating it yields CASSTEQGINIQYF. The whole variable domain, filled in from reference TRBV5-1 and TRBJ2-4, reads KAGVTQTPRYLIKTRGQQVTLSCSPISGHRSVSWYQQTPGQGLQFLFEYFSETQRNKGNFPGRFSGRQFSNSRSEMNVSTLELGDSALYLCASSTEQGINIQYFGAGTRLSVL.

This clone was detected only once. This chain links TRBV28 with TRBJ2-1, with D tentatively TRBD2 (6 bases). The CDR3 runs to 17 residues. Trimming cost V 4 bases and J 3 bases, with 19 bases left between them. The germline V gene has CDR1 MDHEN and CDR2 SYDVKM. Written as DNA, the CDR3 is TGTGCCAGCAGTTCCCTAATATTAGCGGAAAACTACAATGAGCAGTTCTTC. This sequence encodes CASSSLILAENYNEQFF.

This rearrangement joins TRBV11-3 to TRBJ2-3; TRBD2 matches at 7 bases. The CDR3 runs 17 residues. The V and J ends lost 0 bases and 1 base, in that order; junction bases with no gene match: 7. Germline V gives CDR1 SGHNT, CDR2 YENEEA. The CDR3 protein is CASSLDHGREGTDTQYF. CDR3 DNA: TGTGCCAGCAGCTTAGATCACGGTCGGGAGGGCACAGATACGCAGTATTTT.

The chain couples TRBV27 to TRBJ2-7, with unresolved D. This CDR3 comprises 15 residues. Trimming removed 2 bases at V and 5 bases at J, with 16 bases between. Germline CDR1 is MNHEY and CDR2 is SMNVEV (reference sequence). CDR3 DNA sequence: TGTGCCAGCAGTTTAATTCTAGGTAGATTCGACGAGCAGTACTTC. It specifies CASSLILGRFDEQYF.

V and J are TRBV27 and TRBJ1-4, with no clear D. Trimming pared 6 bases from V and 5 bases from J, leaving 22 bases between. The CDR3 spans 17 residues. The germline V gene has CDR1 MNHEY and CDR2 SMNVEV (reference sequence). CDR3 in DNA: TGTGCCAGCAGGGAAACACGAATCGGCGGCACAAATGAAAAACTGTTTTTT. It yields the protein CASRETRIGGTNEKLFF.

V and J are TRBV5-4 and TRBJ2-7, with no clear D. The CDR3 spans 14 residues. The germline V gene encodes CDR1 SGHNT and CDR2 YYREEE (reference sequence). The V and J ends lost 0 bases and 2 bases respectively, with 9 bases between them. The CDR3 protein is CASSLDVGPYEQYF. In DNA form, the CDR3 reads TGTGCCAGCAGCTTGGATGTGGGCCCCTACGAGCAGTACTTC.

The chain links TRBV4-1 to TRBJ1-1; a possible D gene is TRBD1 (6 bases). V was pared by 4 bases and J by 3 bases, with 12 bases between. There are 14 residues in the CDR3. Germline values: CDR1 MGHRA, CDR2 YSYEKL. CDR3 amino acids: CASSRQEGDTEAFF. In DNA, the CDR3 is TGCGCCAGCAGCCGGCAGGAGGGGGACACTGAAGCTTTCTTT.

J is TRBJ2-7 and V is TRBV5-1, with 10 bases aligning to TRBD1. With 2 bases clipped from V and 3 bases from J, the junction kept 5 bases outside the gene matches. CDR3 length equals 15 residues. Germline CDR1 is SGHRS and CDR2 is YFSETQ. This CDR3 reads CASSLETGGFYEQYF. CDR3 bases: TGCGCCAGCAGCTTAGAGACAGGGGGCTTCTACGAGCAGTACTTC.

The J gene is TRBJ2-7, the V gene TRBV28; 10 bases line up with TRBD2. Germline V lookup: CDR1 MDHEN, CDR2 SYDVKM. Trimming took 6 bases from V and 2 from J; bases not matched to a gene: 10. This CDR3 has 16 residues. CDR3 protein: CASRNQAGGPPYEQYF. CDR3 nucleotide sequence: TGTGCCAGCAGAAATCAAGCGGGAGGGCCTCCCTACGAGCAGTACTTC.

The J gene is TRBJ2-2, the V gene TRBV9; 7 bases align to TRBD2. The CDR3 covers 12 residues. J gave up 5 bases and V 5 bases, and 0 bases lay outside the gene matches. Germline CDR1 SGDLS, CDR2 YYNGEE. The CDR3 spells CASRAGTGELFF. CDR3 DNA sequence: TGTGCCAGCAGAGCGGGAACCGGGGAGCTGTTTTTT.